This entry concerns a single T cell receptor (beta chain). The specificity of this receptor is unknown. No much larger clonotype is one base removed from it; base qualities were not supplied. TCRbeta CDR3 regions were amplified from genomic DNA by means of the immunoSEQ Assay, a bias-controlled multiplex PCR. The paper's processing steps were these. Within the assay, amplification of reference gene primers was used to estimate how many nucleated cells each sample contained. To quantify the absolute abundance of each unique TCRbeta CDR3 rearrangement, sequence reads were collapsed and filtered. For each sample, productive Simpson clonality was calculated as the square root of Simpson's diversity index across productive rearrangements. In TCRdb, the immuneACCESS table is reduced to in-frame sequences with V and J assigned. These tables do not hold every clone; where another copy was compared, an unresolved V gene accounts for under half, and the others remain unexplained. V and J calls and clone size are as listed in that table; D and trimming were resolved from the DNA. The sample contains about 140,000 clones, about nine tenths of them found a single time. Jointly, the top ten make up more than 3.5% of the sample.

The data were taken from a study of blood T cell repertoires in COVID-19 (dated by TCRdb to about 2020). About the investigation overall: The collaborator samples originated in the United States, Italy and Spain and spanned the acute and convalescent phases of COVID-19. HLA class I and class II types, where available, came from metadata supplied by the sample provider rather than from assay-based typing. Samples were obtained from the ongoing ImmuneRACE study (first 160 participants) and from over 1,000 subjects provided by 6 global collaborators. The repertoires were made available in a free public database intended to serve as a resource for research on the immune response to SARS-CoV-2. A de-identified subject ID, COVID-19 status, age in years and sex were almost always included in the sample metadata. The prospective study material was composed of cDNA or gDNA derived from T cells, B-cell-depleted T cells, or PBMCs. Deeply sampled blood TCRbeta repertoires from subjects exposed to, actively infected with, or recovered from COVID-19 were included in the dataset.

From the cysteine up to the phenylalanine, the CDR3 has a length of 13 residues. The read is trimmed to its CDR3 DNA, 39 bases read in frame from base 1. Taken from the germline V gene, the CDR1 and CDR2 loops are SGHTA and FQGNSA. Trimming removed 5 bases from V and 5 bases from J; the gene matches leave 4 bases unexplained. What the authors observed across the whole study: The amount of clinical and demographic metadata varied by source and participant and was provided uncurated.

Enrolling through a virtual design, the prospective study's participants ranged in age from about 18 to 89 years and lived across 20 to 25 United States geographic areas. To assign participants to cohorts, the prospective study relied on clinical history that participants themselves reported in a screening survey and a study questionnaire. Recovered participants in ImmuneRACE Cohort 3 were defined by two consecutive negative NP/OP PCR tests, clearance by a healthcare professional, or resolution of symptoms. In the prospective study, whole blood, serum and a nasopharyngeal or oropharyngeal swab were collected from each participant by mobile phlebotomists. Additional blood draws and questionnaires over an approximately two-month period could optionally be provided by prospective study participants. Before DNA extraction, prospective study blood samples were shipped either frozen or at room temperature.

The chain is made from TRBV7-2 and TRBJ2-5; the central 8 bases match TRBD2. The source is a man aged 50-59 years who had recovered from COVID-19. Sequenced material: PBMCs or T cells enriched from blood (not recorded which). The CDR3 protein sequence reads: CASSPGGVETQYF. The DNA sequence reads TGTGCCAGCAGCCCCGGGGGGGTGGAGACCCAGTACTTC.